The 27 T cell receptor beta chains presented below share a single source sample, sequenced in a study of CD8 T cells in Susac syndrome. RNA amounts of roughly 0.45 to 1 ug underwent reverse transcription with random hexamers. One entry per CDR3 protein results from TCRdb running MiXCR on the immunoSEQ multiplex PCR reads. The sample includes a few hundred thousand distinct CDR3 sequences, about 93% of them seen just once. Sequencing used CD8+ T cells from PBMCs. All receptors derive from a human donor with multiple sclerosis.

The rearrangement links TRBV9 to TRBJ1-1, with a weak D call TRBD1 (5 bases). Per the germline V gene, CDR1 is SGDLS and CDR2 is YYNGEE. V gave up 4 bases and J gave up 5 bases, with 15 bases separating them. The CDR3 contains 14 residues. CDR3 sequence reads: CASSNYDGGTEAFF. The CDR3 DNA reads TGTGCCAGCAGCAACTATGATGGGGGAACTGAAGCTTTCTTT.

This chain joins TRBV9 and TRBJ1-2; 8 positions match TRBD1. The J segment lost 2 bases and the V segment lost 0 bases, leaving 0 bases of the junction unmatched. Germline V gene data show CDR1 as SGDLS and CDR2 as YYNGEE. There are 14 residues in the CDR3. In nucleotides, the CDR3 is TGTGCCAGCAGCGTAGACAGGGGGAACTATGGCTACACCTTC. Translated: CASSVDRGNYGYTF.

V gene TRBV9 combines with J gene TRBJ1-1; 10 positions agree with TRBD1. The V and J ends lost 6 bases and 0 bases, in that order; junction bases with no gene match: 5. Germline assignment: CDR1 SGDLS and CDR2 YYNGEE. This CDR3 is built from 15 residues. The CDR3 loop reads CASTRTGGLNTEAFF. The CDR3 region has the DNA TGTGCCAGCACCCGGACAGGGGGGCTGAACACTGAAGCTTTCTTT.

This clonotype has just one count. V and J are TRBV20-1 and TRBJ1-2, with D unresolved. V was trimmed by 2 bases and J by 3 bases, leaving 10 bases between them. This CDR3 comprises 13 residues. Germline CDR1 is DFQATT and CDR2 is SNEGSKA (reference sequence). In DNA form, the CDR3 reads TGCAGTGCTAGACGGGTAGATGACTATGGCTACACCTTC. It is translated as CSARRVDDYGYTF.

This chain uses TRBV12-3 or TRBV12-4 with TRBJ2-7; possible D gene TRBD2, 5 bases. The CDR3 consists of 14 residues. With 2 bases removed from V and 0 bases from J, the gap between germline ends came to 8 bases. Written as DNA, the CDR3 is TGTGCCAGCAGTTTACCGGGGATCTCCTACGAGCAGTACTTC. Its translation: CASSLPGISYEQYF.

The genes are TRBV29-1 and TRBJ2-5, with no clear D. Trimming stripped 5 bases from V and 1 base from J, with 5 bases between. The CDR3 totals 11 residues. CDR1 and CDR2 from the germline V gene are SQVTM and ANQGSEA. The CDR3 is CSVRLQETQYF. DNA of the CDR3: TGCAGCGTTCGTCTCCAAGAGACCCAGTACTTC.

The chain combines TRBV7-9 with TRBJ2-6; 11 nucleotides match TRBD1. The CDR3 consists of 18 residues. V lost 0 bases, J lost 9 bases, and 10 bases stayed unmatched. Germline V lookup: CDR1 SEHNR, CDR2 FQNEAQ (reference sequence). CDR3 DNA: TGTGCCAGCAGCTTAGCGTATCGGACAGGGGGCCTCTACAACGTCCTGACTTTC. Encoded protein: CASSLAYRTGGLYNVLTF.

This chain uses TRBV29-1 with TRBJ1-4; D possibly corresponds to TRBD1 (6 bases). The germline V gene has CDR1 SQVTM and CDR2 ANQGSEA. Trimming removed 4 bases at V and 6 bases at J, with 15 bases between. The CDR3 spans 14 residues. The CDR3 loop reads CSVGALGGDEKLFF. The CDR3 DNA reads TGCAGCGTTGGGGCCCTCGGGGGCGATGAAAAACTGTTTTTT.

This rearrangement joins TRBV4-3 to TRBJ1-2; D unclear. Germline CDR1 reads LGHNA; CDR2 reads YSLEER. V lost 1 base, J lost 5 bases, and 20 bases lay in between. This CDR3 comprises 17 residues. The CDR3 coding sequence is TGCGCCAGCAGCCAAGCTGGACTAGGAGGGATGGAGTATGGCTACACCTTC. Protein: CASSQAGLGGMEYGYTF.

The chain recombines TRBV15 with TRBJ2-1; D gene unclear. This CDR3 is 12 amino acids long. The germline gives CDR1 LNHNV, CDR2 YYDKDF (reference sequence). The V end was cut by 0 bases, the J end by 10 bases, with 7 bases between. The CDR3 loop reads CATSRDWAEQFF. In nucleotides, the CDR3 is TGTGCCACCAGCAGAGATTGGGCCGAGCAGTTCTTC.

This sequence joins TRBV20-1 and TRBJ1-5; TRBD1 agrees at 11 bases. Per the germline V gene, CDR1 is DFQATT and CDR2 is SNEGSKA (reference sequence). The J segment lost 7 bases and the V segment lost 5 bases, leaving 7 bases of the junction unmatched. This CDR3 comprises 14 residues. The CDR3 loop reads CSAGGQGGGQPQHF. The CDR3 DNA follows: TGCAGTGCTGGGGGACAGGGGGGAGGGCAGCCCCAGCATTTT.

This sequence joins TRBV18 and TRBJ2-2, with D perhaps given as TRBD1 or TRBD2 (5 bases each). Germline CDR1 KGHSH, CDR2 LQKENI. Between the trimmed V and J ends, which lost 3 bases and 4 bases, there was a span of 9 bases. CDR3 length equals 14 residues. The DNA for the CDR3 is TGTGCCAGCTCACCCTTCGGGGCCACCGGGGAGCTGTTTTTT. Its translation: CASSPFGATGELFF. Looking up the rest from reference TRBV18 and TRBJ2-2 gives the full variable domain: NAGVMQNPRHLVRRRGQEARLRCSPMKGHSHVYWYRQLPEEGLKFMVYLQKENIIDESGMPKERFSAEFPKEGPSILRIQQVVRGDSAAYFCASSPFGATGELFFGEGSRLTVL.

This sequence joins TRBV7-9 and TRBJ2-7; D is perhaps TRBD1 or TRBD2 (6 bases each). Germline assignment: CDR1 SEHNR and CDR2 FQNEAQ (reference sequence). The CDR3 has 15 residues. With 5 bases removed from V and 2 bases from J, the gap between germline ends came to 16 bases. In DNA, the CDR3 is TGTGCCAGCAGCCTGCTTCGGGGGCAGGCCTACGAGCAGTACTTC. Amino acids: CASSLLRGQAYEQYF.

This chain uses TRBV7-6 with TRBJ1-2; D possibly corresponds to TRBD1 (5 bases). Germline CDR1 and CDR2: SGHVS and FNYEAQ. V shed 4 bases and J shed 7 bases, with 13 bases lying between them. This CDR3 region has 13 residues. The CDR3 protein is CASSSAGTGGYTF. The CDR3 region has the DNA TGTGCCAGCAGCTCGGCAGGGACTGGTGGCTACACCTTC.

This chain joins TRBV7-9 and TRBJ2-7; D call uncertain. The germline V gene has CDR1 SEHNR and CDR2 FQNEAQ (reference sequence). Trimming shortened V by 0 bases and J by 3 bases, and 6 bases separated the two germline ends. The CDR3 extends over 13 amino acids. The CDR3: CASSLAAVYEQYF. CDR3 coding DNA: TGTGCCAGCAGCTTAGCCGCGGTCTACGAGCAGTACTTC.

The CDR3 bases are TGTGCCAGTAGTTTGACTAGCGGGGCGGCTGGGTGGTTCTTC. Translating gives CASSLTSGAAGWFF. The chain combines TRBV19 with TRBJ2-1, with 11 nucleotides matching TRBD2. CDR3 length equals 14 residues. The germline CDR1 and CDR2 sequences are LNHDA and SQIVND (reference sequence). Germline trimming cut 5 bases from V and 15 bases from J; bases unmatched to any gene: 12.

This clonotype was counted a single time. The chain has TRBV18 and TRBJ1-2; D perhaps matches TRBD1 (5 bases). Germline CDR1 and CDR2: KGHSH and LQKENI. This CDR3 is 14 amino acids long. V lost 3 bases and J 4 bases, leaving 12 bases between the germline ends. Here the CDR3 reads CASSPGPELYGYTF. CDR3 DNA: TGTGCCAGCTCACCGGGGCCGGAACTCTATGGCTACACCTTC.

CDR3 sequence: CASSLELAGGPGADTQYF. The CDR3 DNA reads as TGTGCCAGCAGCTTAGAACTAGCGGGGGGGCCTGGGGCAGATACGCAGTATTTT. This rearrangement joins TRBV7-2 to TRBJ2-3; 13 bases align to TRBD2. This CDR3 is 18 amino acids long. Losses at the gene ends were 1 base for V and 4 bases for J; bases not matched to a gene: 8. Germline loops: CDR1 SGHTA, CDR2 FQGNSA.

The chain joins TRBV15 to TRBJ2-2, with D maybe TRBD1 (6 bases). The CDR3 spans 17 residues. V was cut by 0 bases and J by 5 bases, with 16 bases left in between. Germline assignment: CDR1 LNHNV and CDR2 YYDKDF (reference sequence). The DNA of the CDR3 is TGTGCCACCAGCAGAGACCGACAGTGGGGACAAACCGGGGAGCTGTTTTTT. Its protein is CATSRDRQWGQTGELFF.

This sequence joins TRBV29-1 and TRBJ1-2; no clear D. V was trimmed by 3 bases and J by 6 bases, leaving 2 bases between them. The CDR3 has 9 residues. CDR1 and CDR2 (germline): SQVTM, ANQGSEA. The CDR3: CSVEDGYTF. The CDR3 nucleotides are TGCAGCGTTGAGGATGGCTACACCTTC.

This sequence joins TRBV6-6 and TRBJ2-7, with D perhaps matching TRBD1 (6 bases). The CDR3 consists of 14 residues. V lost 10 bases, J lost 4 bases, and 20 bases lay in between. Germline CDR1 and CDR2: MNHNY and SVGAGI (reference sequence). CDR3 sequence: CAILDEARGYEQYF. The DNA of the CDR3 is TGTGCCATCTTAGACGAAGCTAGGGGGTACGAGCAGTACTTC.

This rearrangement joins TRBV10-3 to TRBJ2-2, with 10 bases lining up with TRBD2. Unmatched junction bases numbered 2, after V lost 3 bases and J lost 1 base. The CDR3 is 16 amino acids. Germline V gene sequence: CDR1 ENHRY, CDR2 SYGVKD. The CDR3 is CAISEGLAENTGELFF. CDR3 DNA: TGTGCCATCAGTGAAGGACTAGCGGAGAACACCGGGGAGCTGTTTTTT.

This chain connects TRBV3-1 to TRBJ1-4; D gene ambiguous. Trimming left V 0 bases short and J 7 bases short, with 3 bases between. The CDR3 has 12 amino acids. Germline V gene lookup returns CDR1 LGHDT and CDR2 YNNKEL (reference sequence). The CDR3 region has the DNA TGTGCCAGCAGCCAAGATAGTGAAAAACTGTTTTTT. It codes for CASSQDSEKLFF.

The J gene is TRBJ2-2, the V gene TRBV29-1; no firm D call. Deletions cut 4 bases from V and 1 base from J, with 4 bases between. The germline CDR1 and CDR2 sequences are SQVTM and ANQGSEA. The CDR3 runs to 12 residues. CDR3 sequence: CSVVRNTGELFF. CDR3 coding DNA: TGCAGCGTTGTACGGAACACCGGGGAGCTGTTTTTT.

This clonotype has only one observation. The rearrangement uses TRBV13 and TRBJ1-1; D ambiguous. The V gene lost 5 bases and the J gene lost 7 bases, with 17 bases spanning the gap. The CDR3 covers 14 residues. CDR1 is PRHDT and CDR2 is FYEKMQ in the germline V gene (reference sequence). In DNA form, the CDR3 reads TGTGCCAGCAGCCCCCAAAACCGGGTTTATGAAGCTTTCTTT. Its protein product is CASSPQNRVYEAFF.

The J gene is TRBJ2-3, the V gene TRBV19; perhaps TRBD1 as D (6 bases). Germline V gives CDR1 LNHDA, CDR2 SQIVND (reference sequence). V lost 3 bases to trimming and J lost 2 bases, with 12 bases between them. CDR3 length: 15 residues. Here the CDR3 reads CASSMGDTFTDTQYF. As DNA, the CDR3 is TGTGCCAGTAGTATGGGGGACACCTTCACAGATACGCAGTATTTT.

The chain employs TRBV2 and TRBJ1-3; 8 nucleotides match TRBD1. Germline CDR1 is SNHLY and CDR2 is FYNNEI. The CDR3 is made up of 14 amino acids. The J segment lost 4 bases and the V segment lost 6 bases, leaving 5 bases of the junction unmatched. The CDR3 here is CASRPQGAGNTIYF. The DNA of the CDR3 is TGTGCCAGCAGGCCCCAGGGGGCCGGAAACACCATATATTTT.